The clone carrying this TCR beta chain was picked up many times. The data belong to a study of regulatory T cells in long-lasting Graves disease. Library construction for TCR beta used iRepertoire HTBI primers and Arm-PCR of CDR3 regions. TCRdb called the multiplex PCR reads again in MiXCR, with one record for every CDR3 protein. The sample carries approximately 540,000 distinct CDR3 sequences, 12% recorded once. Time point of the sample: newly diagnosed GD, antithyroid drugs for less than 3 months. Preparation of the TCR library used RNA extracted from PBMCs. The source of the patients was an endocrinology department in Xi'an, China. Per the germline V gene, CDR1 is GTSNPN and CDR2 is SVGIG (reference sequence). The V gene lost 2 bases and the J gene lost 8 bases, with 16 bases spanning the gap. CDR3 length: 14 residues. The sample was also linked to a second study, of T cells in Graves' hyperthyroidism and ophthalmopathy. As that report states: A set of HTBI primers served as the primers for a first-round RT-PCR of the TCR CDR3.

The source of this sequence is a woman aged 25 to 39 with Graves disease. The V call is TRBV30, the J call TRBJ1-3; no definite D call. The starting material was peripheral blood mononuclear cells (PBMCs), obtained at new diagnosis, from a patient treated with antithyroid drugs. In DNA form, the CDR3 reads TGTGCCTGGAGTTCCGACGGCGTGGCGGACACCATATATTTT. Amino acid sequence: CAWSSDGVADTIYF.